This T cell receptor (beta chain) derives from a study of Ad26.COV2.S vaccination and SARS-CoV-2 variants. Study overall: Vaccine-arm donor from the placebo-controlled COV1001 Ad26.COV2.S trial.

The treatment here: approximately 18 received Ad26.COV2.S at low or high dose, single or two shots; five or six received placebo; per-sample allocation not given. Samples analyzed were those drawn on day 63 after the first vaccine or placebo injection. Some clones are missing from TCRdb's copy, which holds only in-frame ones; the method was immunoSEQ multiplex PCR. In the table there are hundreds of thousands of clones, 80% to 90% of which are singletons. The CDR3 runs to 15 residues. After removal of 3 bases from V and 5 bases from J, the junction contained 2 bases not matched to a gene. The germline V gene encodes CDR1 LNHDA and CDR2 SQIVND (reference sequence).

The receptor was derived from a person between 18 and 59 years old who received the Ad26.COV2.S COVID-19 vaccine or a placebo. The specimen was peripheral blood, collected in a trial of Ad26.COV2.S vaccine versus placebo. The V call is TRBV19, the J call TRBJ1-6; 9 bases match TRBD1. The CDR3 reads CASSMGQGNNSPLHF. In DNA, the CDR3 is TGTGCCAGTAGTATGGGACAGGGTAATAATTCACCCCTCCACTTT. The full variable domain, in which reference TRBV19 and TRBJ1-6 provide the parts outside the CDR3, is DGGITQSPKYLFRKEGQNVTLSCEQNLNHDAMYWYRQDPGQGLRLIYYSQIVNDFQKGDIAEGYSVSREKKESFPLTVTSAQKNPTAFYLCASSMGQGNNSPLHFGNGTRLTVT.